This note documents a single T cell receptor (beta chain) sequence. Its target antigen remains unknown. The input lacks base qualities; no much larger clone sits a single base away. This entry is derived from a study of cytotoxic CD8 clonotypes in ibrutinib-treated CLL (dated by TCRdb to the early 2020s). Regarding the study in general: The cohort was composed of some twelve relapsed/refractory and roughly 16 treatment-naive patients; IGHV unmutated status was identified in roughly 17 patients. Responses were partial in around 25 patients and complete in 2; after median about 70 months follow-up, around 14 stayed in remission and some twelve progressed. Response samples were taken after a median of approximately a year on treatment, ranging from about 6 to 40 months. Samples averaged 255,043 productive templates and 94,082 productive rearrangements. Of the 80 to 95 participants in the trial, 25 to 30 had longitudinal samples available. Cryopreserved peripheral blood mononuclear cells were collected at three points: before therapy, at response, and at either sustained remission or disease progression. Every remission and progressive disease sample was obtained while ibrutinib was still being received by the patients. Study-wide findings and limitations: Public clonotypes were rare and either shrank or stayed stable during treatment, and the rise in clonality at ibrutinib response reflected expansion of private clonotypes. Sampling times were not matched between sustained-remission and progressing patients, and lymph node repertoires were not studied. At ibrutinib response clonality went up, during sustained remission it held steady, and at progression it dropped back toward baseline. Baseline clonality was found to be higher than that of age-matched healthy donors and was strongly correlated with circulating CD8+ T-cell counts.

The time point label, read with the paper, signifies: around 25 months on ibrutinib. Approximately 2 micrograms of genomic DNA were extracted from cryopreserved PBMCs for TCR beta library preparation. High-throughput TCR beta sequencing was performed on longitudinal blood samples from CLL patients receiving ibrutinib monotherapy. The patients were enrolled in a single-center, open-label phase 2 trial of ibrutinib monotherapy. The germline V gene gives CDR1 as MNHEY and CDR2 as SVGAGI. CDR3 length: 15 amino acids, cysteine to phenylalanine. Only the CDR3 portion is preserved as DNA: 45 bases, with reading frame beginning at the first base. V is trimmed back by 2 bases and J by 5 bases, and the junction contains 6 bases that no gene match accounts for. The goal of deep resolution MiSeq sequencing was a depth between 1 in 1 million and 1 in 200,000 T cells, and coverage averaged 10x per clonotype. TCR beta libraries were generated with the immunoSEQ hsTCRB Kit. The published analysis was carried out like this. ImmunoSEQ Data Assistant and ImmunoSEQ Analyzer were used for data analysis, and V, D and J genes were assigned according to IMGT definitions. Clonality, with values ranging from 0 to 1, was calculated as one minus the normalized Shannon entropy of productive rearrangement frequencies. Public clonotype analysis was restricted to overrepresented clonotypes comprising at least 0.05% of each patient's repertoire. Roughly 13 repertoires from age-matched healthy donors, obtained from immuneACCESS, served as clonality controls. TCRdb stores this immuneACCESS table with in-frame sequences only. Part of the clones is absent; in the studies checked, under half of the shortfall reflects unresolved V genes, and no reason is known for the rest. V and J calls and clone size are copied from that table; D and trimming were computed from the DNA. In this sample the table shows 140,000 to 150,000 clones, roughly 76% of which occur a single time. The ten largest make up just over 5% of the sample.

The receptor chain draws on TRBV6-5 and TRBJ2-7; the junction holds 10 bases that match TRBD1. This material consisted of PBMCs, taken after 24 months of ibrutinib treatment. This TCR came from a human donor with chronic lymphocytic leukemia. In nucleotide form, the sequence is TGTGCCAGCAGTTACGACCGGGACAGGGGCCACGAGCAGTACTTC. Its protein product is CASSYDRDRGHEQYF.